Below are 18 T cell receptor beta chains sequenced from a single sample in a study of cytotoxic CD8 clonotypes in ibrutinib-treated CLL. Profiled with immunoSEQ multiplex PCR; TCRdb holds only in-frame clones, not every one. The data contain about 84,000 clones, 86% of them seen just once; the ten biggest clones take up around 5.4%. The source material was PBMCs, sampled before ibrutinib treatment. The receptor set was obtained from a human donor with chronic lymphocytic leukemia.

This chain joins TRBV29-1 and TRBJ1-2; a possible D gene is TRBD1 (6 bases). V was cut by 6 bases and J by 2 bases, with 16 bases left in between. This CDR3 spans 14 amino acids. The germline V gene has CDR1 SQVTM and CDR2 ANQGSEA. The CDR3 DNA is TGCAGCGTAGACCCACAGGGTTTGAACTATGGCTACACCTTC. It is translated as CSVDPQGLNYGYTF.

The J gene is TRBJ2-7, the V gene TRBV5-6; unclear D gene. Germline V gene lookup returns CDR1 SGHDT and CDR2 YYEEEE. V lost 0 bases and J lost 3, with 1 base in between. CDR3 length equals 11 residues. The CDR3 reads CASSLGYEQYF. Here the CDR3 DNA reads TGTGCCAGCAGCTTGGGCTACGAGCAGTACTTC. Based on the CDR3 plus reference TRBV5-6 and TRBJ2-7, the full variable domain is DAGVTQSPTHLIKTRGQQVTLRCSPKSGHDTVSWYQQALGQGPQFIFQYYEEEERQRGNFPDRFSGHQFPNYSSELNVNALLLGDSALYLCASSLGYEQYFGPGTRLTVT.

V usage is TRBV12-2 and J usage is TRBJ1-1. TRBV12-2 is a listed pseudogene. There are 16 residues in the CDR3. This CDR3 is CASRPCGGRKITEAFF. CDR3 nucleotide sequence: TGTGCAAGTCGTCCCTGCGGGGGGCGAAAGATCACTGAAGCTTTCTTT.

V gene TRBV11-1 combines with J gene TRBJ1-1; the D is unclear. The germline CDR1 and CDR2 sequences are SGHAT and FQDESV (reference sequence). Trimming took off 7 bases at V and 8 bases at J, with 14 bases between the two ends. The CDR3 extends over 12 amino acids. CDR3 DNA sequence: TGTGCCAGCACCCTGGGGAACGGAGAAGCTTTCTTT. Its protein is CASTLGNGEAFF.

V and J are TRBV7-2 and TRBJ2-1, with D unclear. V was shortened by 2 bases and J by 2 bases, with 13 bases between the two germline ends. This CDR3 region has 16 residues. Germline-derived CDR1 and CDR2 are SGHTA and FQGNSA. The CDR3 sequence: CASSLKLGKTYNEQFF. As DNA, the CDR3 is TGTGCCAGCAGCTTAAAGCTGGGAAAGACCTACAATGAGCAGTTCTTC.

This clone was found a few times. V is TRBV19 and J is TRBJ1-1; D might be TRBD1 (5 bases). Germline V CDR1 and CDR2: LNHDA, SQIVND (reference sequence). The V and J ends lost 1 base and 7 bases respectively, with 10 bases between them. The CDR3 is 13 amino acids. The CDR3 is CASSIGQGIEAFF. Written as DNA, the CDR3 is TGTGCCAGTAGTATAGGGCAGGGAATTGAAGCTTTCTTT.

A few counts support this clone. This chain links TRBV25-1 with TRBJ2-6, with TRBD2 as a possible D gene (5 bases). V lost 6 bases and J 5 bases, leaving 8 bases between the germline ends. Germline CDR1 reads MGHDK; CDR2 reads SYGVNS. The CDR3 has 13 residues. Here the CDR3 DNA reads TGTGCCAGCAGAAGCGGCTGGGCCAACGTCCTGACTTTC. This codes for CASRSGWANVLTF.

V and J are TRBV6-1 and TRBJ2-3, with TRBD2 identical over 7 bases. V lost 9 bases, J lost 0 bases, and 6 bases stayed unmatched. This CDR3 has 14 amino acids. Per germline, CDR1 MNHNS and CDR2 SASEGT. As DNA, the CDR3 is TGTGCCAGTTCCAGCGGGACGAGCACAGATACGCAGTATTTT. It is translated as CASSSGTSTDTQYF.

J is TRBJ2-5 and V is TRBV5-1; D not resolved. V dropped 0 bases and J dropped 2 bases, with 14 bases sitting between them. The germline V gene has CDR1 SGHRS and CDR2 YFSETQ. The CDR3 has 16 amino acids. The CDR3 nucleotides are TGCGCCAGCAGCTTGGTGTTGGTCGGCTATCAAGAGACCCAGTACTTC. Amino acid sequence: CASSLVLVGYQETQYF. Full variable domain (remainder filled in from reference TRBV5-1 and TRBJ2-5): KAGVTQTPRYLIKTRGQQVTLSCSPISGHRSVSWYQQTPGQGLQFLFEYFSETQRNKGNFPGRFSGRQFSNSRSEMNVSTLELGDSALYLCASSLVLVGYQETQYFGPGTRLLVL.

This clone was observed a single time. The rearrangement joins TRBV5-1 to TRBJ1-1; tentatively, D is TRBD1 (6 bases). CDR3 length: 16 residues. Trimming removed 0 bases at V and 1 base at J, with 13 bases between. CDR1 and CDR2 from the germline V gene are SGHRS and YFSETQ. CDR3 protein: CASSLGQGLPNTEAFF. As DNA, the CDR3 is TGCGCCAGCAGCTTGGGGCAGGGGCTACCGAACACTGAAGCTTTCTTT.

The chain couples TRBV5-4 to TRBJ2-1, with 7 bases aligning to TRBD1. CDR1 SGHNT and CDR2 YYREEE come from the germline V gene (reference sequence). The CDR3 is 15 amino acids. The junction had 8 bases not matched to a gene; V was cut back by 2 bases and J by 6 bases. CDR3 sequence: CASSFLTGTANEQFF. As DNA, the CDR3 is TGTGCCAGCAGCTTCCTAACCGGGACAGCCAATGAGCAGTTCTTC.

The rearrangement links TRBV6-5 to TRBJ1-6; the match to TRBD1 covers 9 bases. The CDR3 has 15 residues. The germline gives CDR1 MNHEY, CDR2 SVGAGI. V trimming: 5 bases; J trimming: 10 bases; junction bases outside the gene matches: 9. The CDR3 sequence is CASSMGQGGGSPLHF. The CDR3 DNA sequence: TGTGCCAGCAGTATGGGACAGGGAGGGGGCTCACCCCTCCACTTT.

The V gene is TRBV4-3, the J gene TRBJ2-4, with 8 bases aligning to TRBD2. Germline CDR1 reads LGHNA; CDR2 reads YSLEER. Trimming took 2 bases from V and 1 from J; bases not matched to a gene: 7. The CDR3 runs 17 residues. The CDR3 DNA sequence: TGCGCCAGCAGCCAATTTCTAGCGGGTGGGGCCAAAAACATTCAGTACTTC. It translates to CASSQFLAGGAKNIQYF.

The genes are TRBV7-3 and TRBJ1-2, with D possibly matching TRBD1 (5 bases). The V gene lost 5 bases and the J gene lost 4 bases, with 14 bases spanning the gap. The V gene's germline CDR1 is SGHTA and CDR2 FQGTGA. This CDR3 region has 14 residues. The CDR3 loop is CASSPGPESYGYTF. CDR3 nucleotide sequence: TGTGCCAGCAGCCCGGGACCAGAGAGCTATGGCTACACCTTC.

J is TRBJ2-3 and V is TRBV27; no clear D. The V and J ends lost 0 bases and 0 bases respectively, with 7 bases between them. The CDR3 is 15 residues long. Germline-derived CDR1 and CDR2 are MNHEY and SMNVEV (reference sequence). The CDR3 loop reads CASSLSALSTDTQYF. For the CDR3, the DNA is TGTGCCAGCAGTTTATCGGCCCTGAGCACAGATACGCAGTATTTT.

This clone occurred a few times. The rearrangement uses TRBV19 and TRBJ2-1; D unresolved. Germline CDR1 is LNHDA and CDR2 is SQIVND (reference sequence). V was cut by 1 base and J by 3 bases, with 16 bases left in between. The CDR3 consists of 17 residues. The CDR3 sequence: CASSIGVGDGGYNEQFF. The DNA of the CDR3 is TGTGCCAGTAGTATAGGGGTTGGGGATGGCGGCTACAATGAGCAGTTCTTC.

The V gene is TRBV7-7, the J gene TRBJ2-6; either TRBD1 or TRBD2 may supply D (5 bases each). CDR1 is SSHAT and CDR2 is FNYEAQ in the germline V gene (reference sequence). V was pared by 2 bases and J by 1 base, with 15 bases between. The CDR3 totals 18 residues. CDR3 bases: TGTGCCAGCAGCTTACGAAGCCTCGGGGCGTCTGGGGCCAACGTCCTGACTTTC. This codes for CASSLRSLGASGANVLTF.

This clone was picked up one time. This chain uses TRBV25-1 with TRBJ2-7, with D tentatively TRBD1 or TRBD2 (5 bases each). This CDR3 has 12 residues. CDR1 MGHDK and CDR2 SYGVNS come from the germline V gene. With 4 bases removed from V and 5 bases from J, the gap between germline ends came to 9 bases. DNA for the CDR3: TGTGCCAGCAGTGTTTGGGGGAACGAGCAGTACTTC. It encodes CASSVWGNEQYF.